The rows below give T cell receptor beta chains drawn from one sample of a study of blood T cell repertoires in COVID-19. TCRdb keeps only in-frame clones here, not all; method: immunoSEQ multiplex PCR. The table records 88,000 or so clones, 85% to 90% of them present only once. The sample consisted of peripheral blood. The receptors here all came from a man in his sixties with acute or convalescent COVID-19. CDR3s include the opening cysteine and the closing phenylalanine or tryptophan. The order of the fields is clone size, V gene, D gene, J gene, CDR3 DNA, CDR3 protein. The D gene is left open where the match is weak. Only part of the rows carry a size: once, few, many, or a class if the clone is expanded.

abundance: NA
v_gene: TRBV7-8
d_gene: TRBD2
j_gene: TRBJ2-3
CDR3nt: TGTGCCAGCAGCCACCCGGGGGTAGCGGGACGCTCTAGCACAGATACGCAGTATTTT
CDR3aa: CASSHPGVAGRSSTDTQYF

abundance: NA
v_gene: TRBV11-3
d_gene: NA
j_gene: TRBJ2-2
CDR3nt: TGTGCCAGCAGTTATCACAGGGACACCGGGGAGCTGTTTTTT
CDR3aa: CASSYHRDTGELFF

abundance: NA
v_gene: TRBV4-2
d_gene: NA
j_gene: TRBJ2-7
CDR3nt: TGTGCCAGCAGCCAAGCTTACGGGGGTTACGAGCAGTACTTC
CDR3aa: CASSQAYGGYEQYF

abundance: NA
v_gene: TRBV3-1/TRBV3-2
d_gene: NA
j_gene: TRBJ1-1
CDR3nt: TGTGCCAGCAGCACTGTGACTGAAGCTTTCTTT
CDR3aa: CASSTVTEAFF

abundance: NA
v_gene: TRBV19
d_gene: TRBD2
j_gene: TRBJ2-1
CDR3nt: TGTGCCAGTAGTAGCCAAGCGGGAGGCCGCTACAATGAGCAGTTCTTC
CDR3aa: CASSSQAGGRYNEQFF

abundance: NA
v_gene: TRBV9
d_gene: NA
j_gene: TRBJ1-1
CDR3nt: TGTGCCAGCAGCCCCCGATCGAGTTCAGCGGAAGCTTTCTTT
CDR3aa: CASSPRSSSAEAFF

abundance: NA
v_gene: TRBV6-5
d_gene: TRBD1
j_gene: TRBJ2-7
CDR3nt: TGTGCCAGCAAAAGGACAGGGCCTTCCTACGAGCAGTACTTC
CDR3aa: CASKRTGPSYEQYF

abundance: NA
v_gene: TRBV30
d_gene: NA
j_gene: TRBJ2-1
CDR3nt: TGTGCCTGGAGTTGGGGCGGGGCTAGCTCCTACAATGAGCAGTTCTTC
CDR3aa: CAWSWGGASSYNEQFF

abundance: NA
v_gene: TRBV19
d_gene: NA
j_gene: TRBJ2-5
CDR3nt: TGTGCCAGTAGTATAGGTCGCCGAGGGGGCCAAGAGACCCAGTACTTC
CDR3aa: CASSIGRRGGQETQYF

abundance: NA
v_gene: TRBV5-1
d_gene: TRBD1
j_gene: TRBJ2-2
CDR3nt: TGCGCCAGCAGCGCCGGACAGGGAACCACCGGGGAGCTGTTTTTT
CDR3aa: CASSAGQGTTGELFF

abundance: NA
v_gene: TRBV11-2
d_gene: TRBD2
j_gene: TRBJ2-1
CDR3nt: TGTGCCAGCAGGACTGGACTAGCGCCCCACAATGAGCAGTTCTTC
CDR3aa: CASRTGLAPHNEQFF

abundance: NA
v_gene: TRBV4-1
d_gene: NA
j_gene: TRBJ2-2
CDR3nt: TGCGCCAGCAGCCAAAGATTCTCAGGGGCTTACGGGGAGCTGTTTTTT
CDR3aa: CASSQRFSGAYGELFF

abundance: once
v_gene: TRBV10-3
d_gene: TRBD1
j_gene: TRBJ2-2
CDR3nt: TGTGCCACCCAGGGGGCGGGCACCGGGGAGCTGTTTTTT
CDR3aa: CATQGAGTGELFF

abundance: NA
v_gene: TRBV5-1
d_gene: NA
j_gene: TRBJ1-1
CDR3nt: TGCGCCAGCAGCTTGGGTCGGTGGAGCACTGAAGCTTTCTTT
CDR3aa: CASSLGRWSTEAFF

abundance: NA
v_gene: TRBV11-2
d_gene: TRBD2
j_gene: TRBJ2-5
CDR3nt: TGTGCCAGCAGCTCACTAGCGGGGGCCCGTGAGACCCAGTACTTC
CDR3aa: CASSSLAGARETQYF

abundance: NA
v_gene: TRBV3-1/TRBV3-2
d_gene: NA
j_gene: TRBJ2-5
CDR3nt: TGTGCCAGCAGCCAAGGGCTAGCAGCTCAGTACTTC
CDR3aa: CASSQGLAAQYF

abundance: NA
v_gene: TRBV24-1
d_gene: TRBD1
j_gene: TRBJ1-2
CDR3nt: TGTGCCACCAGTGCGACAGGGAACGGTGGCTACACCTTC
CDR3aa: CATSATGNGGYTF

abundance: NA
v_gene: TRBV6-6
d_gene: TRBD1
j_gene: TRBJ1-1
CDR3nt: TGTGCCAGCAGTTCGGGACAGGCGACTGAAGCTTTCTTT
CDR3aa: CASSSGQATEAFF

abundance: NA
v_gene: TRBV7-9
d_gene: NA
j_gene: TRBJ2-7
CDR3nt: TGTGCCAGCACCCCCCTGGCGGGGCACTCCTACGAGCAGTACTTC
CDR3aa: CASTPLAGHSYEQYF

abundance: NA
v_gene: TRBV5-1
d_gene: TRBD2
j_gene: TRBJ2-1
CDR3nt: TGCGCCAGCAGCTCTACTAGCGGGAGGGTGGACAATGAGCAGTTCTTC
CDR3aa: CASSSTSGRVDNEQFF

abundance: NA
v_gene: TRBV12-5
d_gene: NA
j_gene: TRBJ2-1
CDR3nt: TGTGCTAGTGGTTGGCCCCCCGGGGGAGGATCCTACAATGAGCAGTTCTTC
CDR3aa: CASGWPPGGGSYNEQFF

abundance: NA
v_gene: TRBV9
d_gene: NA
j_gene: TRBJ1-2
CDR3nt: TGTGCCAGCAGCGTAGGTACAGGGTCTAACTATGGCTACACCTTC
CDR3aa: CASSVGTGSNYGYTF

abundance: NA
v_gene: TRBV5-1
d_gene: TRBD2
j_gene: TRBJ2-1
CDR3nt: TGCGCCAGCAGCTTAGGAGGGACTACTCAGTTCTTC
CDR3aa: CASSLGGTTQFF

abundance: NA
v_gene: TRBV6-1
d_gene: TRBD1
j_gene: TRBJ2-1
CDR3nt: TGTGCCAGCAGTGACAGGGGGAACTACAATGAGCAGTTCTTC
CDR3aa: CASSDRGNYNEQFF

abundance: NA
v_gene: TRBV18
d_gene: TRBD1
j_gene: TRBJ2-1
CDR3nt: TGTGCCAGCTCACCCAGGGGGCAAGTAAGCGTGTCGAGTCCCCAAAGCTCCTACAATGAGCAGTTCTTC
CDR3aa: CASSPRGQVSVSSPQSSYNEQFF

abundance: NA
v_gene: TRBV5-8
d_gene: TRBD1
j_gene: TRBJ1-6
CDR3nt: TGTGCCAGCAGCTCACCGGGACAGGGATCACCCCTCCACTTT
CDR3aa: CASSSPGQGSPLHF

abundance: NA
v_gene: TRBV7-8
d_gene: TRBD1
j_gene: TRBJ2-1
CDR3nt: TGTGCCAGCAGCTCCACCGGGACAGGGGTCAATGAGCAGTTCTTC
CDR3aa: CASSSTGTGVNEQFF

abundance: NA
v_gene: TRBV29-1
d_gene: NA
j_gene: TRBJ2-3
CDR3nt: TGCAGCGTTGCCTGGATAGCGGAGGCCACAGATACGCAGTATTTT
CDR3aa: CSVAWIAEATDTQYF

abundance: once
v_gene: TRBV6-2/TRBV6-3
d_gene: NA
j_gene: TRBJ1-3
CDR3nt: TGTGCCAGCAGCTCCGGGACATCCAATGGAAACACCATATATTTT
CDR3aa: CASSSGTSNGNTIYF

abundance: NA
v_gene: TRBV29-1
d_gene: TRBD1
j_gene: TRBJ1-1
CDR3nt: TGCAGCGTTGACGAGACAGGGGTGAACACTGAAGCTTTCTTT
CDR3aa: CSVDETGVNTEAFF

abundance: NA
v_gene: TRBV19
d_gene: TRBD1
j_gene: TRBJ2-6
CDR3nt: TGTGCCAGTAGGAAACAGGGGAGTGGGGCCAACGTCCTGACTTTC
CDR3aa: CASRKQGSGANVLTF

abundance: few
v_gene: TRBV5-1
d_gene: NA
j_gene: TRBJ2-1
CDR3nt: TGCGCCAGCAGCTTGGAGTTGAGGGATGAGCAGTTCTTC
CDR3aa: CASSLELRDEQFF

abundance: NA
v_gene: TRBV6-1
d_gene: NA
j_gene: TRBJ2-4
CDR3nt: TGTGCCAGCAGTGAAACCCCAGGGGGGGCCAAAAACATTCAGTACTTC
CDR3aa: CASSETPGGAKNIQYF

abundance: NA
v_gene: TRBV5-1
d_gene: TRBD2
j_gene: TRBJ2-3
CDR3nt: TGCGCCAGCAGCCCACTGGGACTAGCGGGAGGCACAGATACGCAGTATTTT
CDR3aa: CASSPLGLAGGTDTQYF

abundance: NA
v_gene: TRBV19
d_gene: TRBD2
j_gene: TRBJ2-2
CDR3nt: TGTGCCAGTAGTCCTAGCGGGAGAACCGGGGAGCTGTTTTTT
CDR3aa: CASSPSGRTGELFF

abundance: few
v_gene: TRBV6-6
d_gene: NA
j_gene: TRBJ2-1
CDR3nt: TGTGCCAGCGGAGAGTTGACTGAGCAGTTCTTC
CDR3aa: CASGELTEQFF

abundance: NA
v_gene: TRBV2
d_gene: TRBD2
j_gene: TRBJ2-2
CDR3nt: TGTGCCAGCAGTCGTTCTAGCGGGAGAGGCACCGGGGAGCTGTTTTTT
CDR3aa: CASSRSSGRGTGELFF

abundance: NA
v_gene: TRBV18
d_gene: TRBD2
j_gene: TRBJ2-7
CDR3nt: TGTGCCAGCTCACCTTTGAAGCGGGAGGAGAACGAGCAGTACTTC
CDR3aa: CASSPLKREENEQYF

abundance: once
v_gene: TRBV19
d_gene: TRBD1
j_gene: TRBJ2-2
CDR3nt: TGTGCCAGTAGTCCCTACGGGACAGCCCAGACTTCCGGGGAGCTGTTTTTT
CDR3aa: CASSPYGTAQTSGELFF

abundance: NA
v_gene: TRBV6-1
d_gene: TRBD1
j_gene: TRBJ1-2
CDR3nt: TGTGCCAGCAGTGAGCATCAGGGGGCAACTGGCTACACCTTC
CDR3aa: CASSEHQGATGYTF

abundance: NA
v_gene: TRBV19
d_gene: NA
j_gene: TRBJ2-3
CDR3nt: TGTGCCAGTAGAGAGGGAACAAGGACAGACACAGATACGCAGTATTTT
CDR3aa: CASREGTRTDTDTQYF

abundance: NA
v_gene: TRBV9
d_gene: NA
j_gene: TRBJ1-2
CDR3nt: TGTGCCAGCAGCGAAGGGGCCCACTATGGCTACACCTTC
CDR3aa: CASSEGAHYGYTF

abundance: NA
v_gene: TRBV3-1/TRBV3-2
d_gene: NA
j_gene: TRBJ2-3
CDR3nt: TGTGCCAGCAGAGGGGGGGCTAGCACAGATACGCAGTATTTT
CDR3aa: CASRGGASTDTQYF

abundance: NA
v_gene: TRBV6-1
d_gene: TRBD2
j_gene: TRBJ2-3
CDR3nt: TGTGCCAGCAGTGAAGGTAGCGGGGGGGCAAAAGATACGCAGTATTTT
CDR3aa: CASSEGSGGAKDTQYF

abundance: NA
v_gene: TRBV9
d_gene: TRBD1
j_gene: TRBJ1-1
CDR3nt: TGTGCCAGCAGCGTCGGGACAGGGACTAACACTGAAGCTTTCTTT
CDR3aa: CASSVGTGTNTEAFF

abundance: NA
v_gene: TRBV27
d_gene: TRBD1
j_gene: TRBJ1-5
CDR3nt: TGTGCCAGCAGTTTACAGGGGGTTGTCAATCAGCCCCAGCATTTT
CDR3aa: CASSLQGVVNQPQHF

abundance: NA
v_gene: TRBV9
d_gene: NA
j_gene: TRBJ2-2
CDR3nt: TGTGCCAGCAGCGTAGCACAGGGTGCCGGGGAGCTGTTTTTT
CDR3aa: CASSVAQGAGELFF

abundance: NA
v_gene: TRBV7-3
d_gene: NA
j_gene: TRBJ2-7
CDR3nt: TGTGCCAGCAGCACCTCTGCGGGGCCCCCCTACGAGCAGTACTTC
CDR3aa: CASSTSAGPPYEQYF

abundance: NA
v_gene: TRBV7-6
d_gene: NA
j_gene: TRBJ2-7
CDR3nt: TGTGCCAGCAGCTTAGCCGGGACACTAACCTACGAGCAGTACTTC
CDR3aa: CASSLAGTLTYEQYF

abundance: few
v_gene: TRBV29-1
d_gene: TRBD1
j_gene: TRBJ2-7
CDR3nt: TGCAGCGTTGAAGGGGGGGACAGGTCGCCCTACGAGCAGTACTTC
CDR3aa: CSVEGGDRSPYEQYF

abundance: NA
v_gene: TRBV6-1
d_gene: TRBD1
j_gene: TRBJ2-5
CDR3nt: TGTGCCAGCAGTGAAAAGGTGTGGGGGACAGGTGAAGAGACCCAGTACTTC
CDR3aa: CASSEKVWGTGEETQYF

abundance: NA
v_gene: TRBV9
d_gene: TRBD2
j_gene: TRBJ2-2
CDR3nt: TGTGCCAGCAGACGGACTAGCACCGGGGAGCTGTTTTTT
CDR3aa: CASRRTSTGELFF

abundance: NA
v_gene: TRBV11-2
d_gene: TRBD2
j_gene: TRBJ2-3
CDR3nt: TGTGCCAGCAGCTTAGAGACTAGCCCGGCAGATACGCAGTATTTT
CDR3aa: CASSLETSPADTQYF

abundance: NA
v_gene: TRBV29-1
d_gene: NA
j_gene: TRBJ2-1
CDR3nt: TGCAGCGTTGAAGAACGGGAATACAATGAGCAGTTCTTC
CDR3aa: CSVEEREYNEQFF

abundance: NA
v_gene: TRBV27
d_gene: NA
j_gene: TRBJ1-2
CDR3nt: TGTGCCAGCAGCCGAACAGGGATAACCTATGGCTACACCTTC
CDR3aa: CASSRTGITYGYTF